One sample yielded the 15 T cell receptor beta chains listed below, sequenced in a study of CXCR3-negative and CXCR3-positive naive CD8 T cells. All TRB cDNA libraries came from 5' RACE performed with UMI labels. TCRdb processed the 5' RACE reads again and assigns one entry to each CDR3 protein, with no DNA. The sample table includes some 22,000 distinct CDR3 sequences. The sequencing input was naive CXCR3- CD8+ T cells from blood. The subset: CD45RO-CCR7+CD27+CD95- naive CD8+ T cells lacking CXCR3 (TNR3-). The receptors were gathered from a human donor in good health. Some clones in this sample may be carry-over from other donors' samples.

The V and J genes are TRBV10-3 and TRBJ2-7. CDR3 length: 14 amino acids. Germline V lookup: CDR1 ENHRY, CDR2 SYGVKD. The CDR3 is CAISVDRGPYEQYF.

This rearrangement joins TRBV19 to TRBJ2-2; the D call of TRBD1 rests on TCRdb alone, since no DNA is present to check it. Germline V gene sequence: CDR1 LNHDA, CDR2 SQIVND (reference sequence). This CDR3 has 15 amino acids. CDR3: CASSEEAGATGELFF.

The chain recombines TRBV6-2 or TRBV6-3 with TRBJ2-1; no DNA is available, so the TRBD2 call from TCRdb remains unchecked. The CDR3 extends over 13 amino acids. Germline V gene lookup returns CDR1 MNHEY and CDR2 SVGEGT. CDR3 residues: CASRGLGSDEQFF.

V and J are TRBV12-3 or TRBV12-4 and TRBJ1-3; TCRdb picks TRBD1, but there is no DNA to check that call. The CDR3 spans 17 residues. The CDR3 loop reads CASSPSTGDITGNTIYF.

The chain carries TRBV12-3 or TRBV12-4 and TRBJ2-7; without DNA, the TCRdb call of TRBD1 cannot be checked. The CDR3 length is 14 residues. The CDR3 here is CASSYRDRGYEQYF.

The V call is TRBV12-3 or TRBV12-4, the J call TRBJ2-5; the D call from TCRdb, TRBD1, cannot be confirmed without DNA. The CDR3 runs to 13 residues. The chain's CDR3 is CASSFPWMETQYF.

The chain combines TRBV20-1 with TRBJ2-1; the TCRdb call, TRBD2, lacks DNA for checking. This CDR3 has 14 residues. The germline gives CDR1 DFQATT, CDR2 SNEGSKA (reference sequence). The CDR3 is CSASGAGGYNEQFF.

The gene calls are TRBV20-1 and TRBJ2-5. Germline CDR1 and CDR2: DFQATT and SNEGSKA (reference sequence). The CDR3 runs to 14 residues. CDR3 protein: CSARDLAVVETQYF.

CDR3 sequence: CASSLLGRAKNIQYF. This sequence joins TRBV12-3 or TRBV12-4 and TRBJ2-4; TCRdb's assignment of TRBD2 cannot be checked, as there is no DNA. The CDR3 loop spans 15 amino acids.

The rearrangement uses TRBV7-9 and TRBJ1-2. In germline, CDR1 is SEHNR, CDR2 FQNEAQ (reference sequence). The CDR3 totals 13 residues. The CDR3: CASSSSRNYGYTF.

V gene TRBV5-1 combines with J gene TRBJ2-7; without DNA, the TCRdb call of TRBD2 cannot be checked. CDR3 length: 14 residues. Germline CDR1 is SGHRS and CDR2 is YFSETQ. The CDR3 loop is CASSLWTSGYEQYF.

This rearrangement joins TRBV14 to TRBJ2-6; TCRdb returns TRBD1, unconfirmable since there is no DNA. This CDR3 comprises 18 residues. CDR1 and CDR2 from the germline V gene are SGHDN and FVKESK. CDR3: CASSQTGTTGSGANVLTF.

CDR3 residues: CASSQGTALTYEQYF. The rearrangement joins TRBV4-3 to TRBJ2-7. From germline, CDR1 is LGHNA and CDR2 YSLEER. The length of the CDR3 is 15 residues.

The V call is TRBV4-3, the J call TRBJ2-1. CDR1 is LGHNA and CDR2 is YSLEER in the germline V gene. There are 14 residues in the CDR3. CDR3 amino acids: CASSQDRTYNEQFF.

This chain connects TRBV6-2 or TRBV6-3 to TRBJ2-7. From germline, CDR1 is MNHEY and CDR2 SVGEGT. The CDR3 is made up of 13 amino acids. CDR3 residues: CASKSRGDYEQYF.